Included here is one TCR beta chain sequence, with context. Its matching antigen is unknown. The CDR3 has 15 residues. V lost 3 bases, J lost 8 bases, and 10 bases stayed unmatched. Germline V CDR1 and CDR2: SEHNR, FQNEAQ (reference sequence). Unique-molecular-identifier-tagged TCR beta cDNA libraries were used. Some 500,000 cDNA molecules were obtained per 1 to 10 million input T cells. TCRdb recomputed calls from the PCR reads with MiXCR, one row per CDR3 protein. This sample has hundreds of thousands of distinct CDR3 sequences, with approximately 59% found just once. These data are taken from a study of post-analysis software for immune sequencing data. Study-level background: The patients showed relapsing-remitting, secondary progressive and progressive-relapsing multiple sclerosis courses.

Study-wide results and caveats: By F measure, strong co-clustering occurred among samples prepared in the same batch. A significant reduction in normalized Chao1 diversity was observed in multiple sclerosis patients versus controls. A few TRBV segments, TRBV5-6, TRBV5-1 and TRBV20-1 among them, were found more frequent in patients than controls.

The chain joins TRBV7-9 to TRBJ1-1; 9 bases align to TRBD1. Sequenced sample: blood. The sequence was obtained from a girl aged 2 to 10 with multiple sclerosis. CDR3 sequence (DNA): TGTGCCAGCAGCTTTGTACAGGGGGCGACGGTGGAAGCTTTCTTT. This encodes CASSFVQGATVEAFF.